The entry below describes one T cell receptor (beta chain). Time point meaning: pretreatment peripheral blood. Patients suffered from locally advanced or metastatic urothelial carcinoma. These data originate in a study of PD-L1 blockade in urothelial cancer. On the study more broadly: Blood samples had a median of approximately 140,000 T cells, some 83,000 unique TCRs, and clonality approximately 0.08.

Synthetically made TCR analog templates were put into each PCR as spikes. The protocol was immunoSEQ multiplex PCR, while the TCRdb copy is restricted to in-frame clones and leaves out a portion. The top ten clones hold 3.2% of a sample with fewer than 80,000 clones, 80% to 85% of them seen once. The receptor was isolated from a man aged 65 to 79 with urothelial cancer. The sequencing here drew on PBMCs, taken around atezolizumab (anti-PD-L1) treatment.

The CDR3 DNA reads as TGCAGCGTTGGGGCTGACAGCAAAGAGACCCAGTACTTC. Protein sequence: CSVGADSKETQYF. This chain connects TRBV29-1 to TRBJ2-5; tentatively, D is TRBD1 (5 bases). Germline CDR1 SQVTM, CDR2 ANQGSEA. CDR3 size: 13 residues. Trimming took off 4 bases at V and 3 bases at J, with 12 bases between the two ends.